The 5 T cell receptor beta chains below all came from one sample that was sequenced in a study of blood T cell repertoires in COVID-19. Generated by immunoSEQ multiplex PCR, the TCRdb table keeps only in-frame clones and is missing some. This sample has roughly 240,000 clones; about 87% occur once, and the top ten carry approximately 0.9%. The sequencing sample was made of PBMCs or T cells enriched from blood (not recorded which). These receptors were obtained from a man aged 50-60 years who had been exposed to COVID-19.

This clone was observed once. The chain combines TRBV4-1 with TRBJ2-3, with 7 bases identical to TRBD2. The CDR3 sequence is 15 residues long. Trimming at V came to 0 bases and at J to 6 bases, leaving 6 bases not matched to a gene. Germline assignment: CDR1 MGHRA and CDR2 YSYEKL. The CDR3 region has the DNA TGCGCCAGCAGCCAAGATGCGGGAGCGGCTGATACGCAGTATTTT. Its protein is CASSQDAGAADTQYF.

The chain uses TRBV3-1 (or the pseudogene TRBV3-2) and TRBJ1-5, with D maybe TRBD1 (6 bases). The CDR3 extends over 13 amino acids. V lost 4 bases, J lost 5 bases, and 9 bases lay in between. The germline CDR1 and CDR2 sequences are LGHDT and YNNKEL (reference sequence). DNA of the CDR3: TGTGCCAGCAGCCCGACAGGAGATCAGCCCCAGCATTTT. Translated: CASSPTGDQPQHF.

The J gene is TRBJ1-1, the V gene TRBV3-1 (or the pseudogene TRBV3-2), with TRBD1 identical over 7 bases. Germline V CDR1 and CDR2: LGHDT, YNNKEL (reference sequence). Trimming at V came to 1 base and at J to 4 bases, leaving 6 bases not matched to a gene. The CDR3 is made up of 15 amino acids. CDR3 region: CASSQASTGITEAFF. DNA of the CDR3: TGTGCCAGCAGCCAAGCCTCGACAGGGATCACTGAAGCTTTCTTT.

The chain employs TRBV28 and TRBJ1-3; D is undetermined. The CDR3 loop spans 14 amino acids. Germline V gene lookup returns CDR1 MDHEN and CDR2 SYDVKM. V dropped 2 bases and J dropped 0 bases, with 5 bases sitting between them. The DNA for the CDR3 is TGTGCCAGCAGTTTACCCAACTCTGGAAACACCATATATTTT. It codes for CASSLPNSGNTIYF.

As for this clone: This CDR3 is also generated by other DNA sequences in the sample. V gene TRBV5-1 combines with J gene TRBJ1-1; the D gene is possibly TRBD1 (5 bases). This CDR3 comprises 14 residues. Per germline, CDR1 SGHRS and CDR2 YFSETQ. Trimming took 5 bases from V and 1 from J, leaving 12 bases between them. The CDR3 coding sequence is TGCGCCAGCAGTCTTGACAGACCGAACACTGAAGCTTTCTTT. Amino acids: CASSLDRPNTEAFF.